This T cell receptor (beta chain) was captured by sequencing in a study of cytomegalovirus exposure and HLA in healthy donors. The PCR was carried out with 60 Vbeta primers and 13 Jbeta primers. Profiling relied on immunoSEQ multiplex PCR, and the TCRdb table lists in-frame clones only, not all of them. The table includes 200,000 to 250,000 clones, over 80% detected once. There are a few counts of this clone. Its antigen is not known. Study-level findings and limits: The records held CMV serostatus as the only immune exposure information. A later analysis linked a missense variant in DCLRE1C to the trimming of TCR beta V and J genes. Most TCRs appeared rarely, but some public TCRs recurred in many donors.

The receptor comes from a woman aged 40 to 50 in good health and CMV-seropositive. The sequencing sample was made of PBMCs.

The CDR3 DNA reads as TGTGCCAGTAGTCGGTCGGGGGGGAGCACAGATACGCAGTATTTT. Translation gives CASSRSGGSTDTQYF. The V and J genes are TRBV19 and TRBJ2-3; 8 bases are a match to TRBD2. The germline CDR1 and CDR2 sequences are LNHDA and SQIVND (reference sequence). With 5 bases clipped from V and 0 bases from J, the junction kept 4 bases outside the gene matches. The CDR3 is 15 amino acids.